This T cell receptor (beta chain) was retrieved from a study of regulatory T cells in long-lasting Graves disease. Only one count was recorded for this clonotype. Time point described: newly diagnosed GD, antithyroid drugs for less than 3 months. RNA extracted from PBMCs served as the sequencing template. Trimming removed 7 bases from V and 3 bases from J; junction bases left unmatched: 2. Germline CDR1 reads DFQATT; CDR2 reads SNEGSKA (reference sequence). This CDR3 is 12 amino acids long. Construction of TCR beta libraries relied on iRepertoire HTBI primers and on Arm-PCR targeting CDR3 regions. MiXCR, run by TCRdb on the multiplex PCR reads, gives a single entry per CDR3 protein. Here the sample spans about 440,000 distinct CDR3 sequences, under 15% being singletons. This same sample was also part of a study on T cells in Graves' hyperthyroidism and ophthalmopathy.

This chain joins TRBV20-1 and TRBJ2-1, with 8 nucleotides matching TRBD2. The source is a woman aged 25 to 39 with Graves disease. Specimen: peripheral blood mononuclear cells (PBMCs), collected at new diagnosis, from a patient treated with antithyroid drugs. The CDR3 nucleotides are TGCAGTGGTCTAGCGGGCTACAATGAGCAGTTCTTC. Residues: CSGLAGYNEQFF.